The T cell receptor beta chain under discussion was sequenced for a study of Graves' ophthalmopathy and Graves' hyperthyroidism. CDR1 and CDR2 (germline): LGHDT, YNNKEL (reference sequence). V lost 2 bases, J lost 14 bases, and 7 bases stayed unmatched. The CDR3 consists of 12 residues. Exclusion criteria comprised other autoimmune diseases, uncontrolled infections, pregnancy or lactation in patients. It was on clinical symptoms, serum thyroxine, TRAb, thyroid ultrasound and orbital computed tomography that diagnosis relied. Out of 9 to 10 ml of fresh peripheral blood, PBMCs were obtained. Notes on this clonotype: No antigen is known for it.

Investigators amplified TCR beta CDR3 regions from RNA transcripts. HTBI primers were employed in first-round RT-PCR, then a second-round multiplex PCR followed. TCRdb reanalysed the multiplex PCR reads using MiXCR and keeps one entry per CDR3 protein. The sample contains hundreds of thousands of distinct CDR3 sequences, about two fifths of which appear only once. Study findings and constraints: In blood appeared most of the expanded thyroid clonotypes whose frequency exceeded 0.001.

The receptor comes from an adult man with Graves' ophthalmopathy. Source material: peripheral blood. This chain joins TRBV3-1 and TRBJ1-2, with 8 bases lining up with TRBD1. The DNA of the CDR3 is TGTGCCAGCAGCCAACAAGGACAGGGAGGGACCTTC. It translates to CASSQQGQGGTF.